This T cell receptor (beta chain) emerged from a study of blood T cells in healthy people across ages (dated by TCRdb to between 2015 and 2017). Study-level background: Template switching captured roughly one uniquely barcoded TCR beta cDNA molecule per two T cells in model experiments. Age-related changes in TCR beta repertoire diversity were measured in the study by deep sequencing normalized with unique cDNA molecular identifiers. The donors were divided into four age groups: young (average about 16 years), middle-aged (approximately 39), aged (approximately 62) and long-lived (roughly 82). To avoid experimental bias, donors of different ages were spread randomly across the sequencing lanes. For two donors (one aged 18 to 29 and one aged 80 or older), the study analyzed two additional independent replicas of 1 million unique cDNA reads from the same blood draw. The investigation overall reported the following: Observed TCR beta diversity per million T cells fell roughly linearly with age, and a significant reduction was already apparent by age about 38. Observed TCR beta diversity correlated strongly with the percentage of naive T cells measured by flow cytometry. Estimates of total diversity based on one million sequenced T cells were regarded as lower bounds and as underestimates. Donor CMV infection status was unknown, potentially confounding age-related changes in expanded clonotypes. Conclusive comparison of naive and antigen-experienced compartments was prevented by the profiling of bulk unsorted PBMCs. Compared with the aged group, the long-lived group had more naive CD4+ T cells, fewer expanded clones and increased TCR diversity, a pattern suggesting age selection.

As encoded in the germline V gene (reference sequence), CDR1 is SEHNR while CDR2 is FQNEAQ. The CDR3 measures 14 amino acids from cysteine to phenylalanine. Only CDR3 DNA is held: 42 bases, read in frame from base 1. The V end loses 5 bases and the J end loses 7 bases, and a stretch of 18 bases separates them. Donors were under 40 systemically healthy Caucasian individuals from Russia aged 6 to 90 years. Approximately 9.3 milliliters of peripheral blood were collected from each donor into EDTA-treated Vacutainer tubes. Ficoll-Paque density-gradient centrifugation was used to isolate PBMCs, with at least 6.5 million per sample. Total RNA, at least 5 micrograms per sample, was extracted from PBMCs with Trizol reagent. The percentages of naive CD45RAhigh/CD27high T cells were determined by flow cytometry on a PBMC aliquot from every donor. To prepare the library, 5' RACE was applied. Sequencing was carried out with an Illumina HiSeq 2500. A second PCR of roughly 7 to 11 cycles was performed with a sample-barcoded 5' primer and a J-beta primer mix. Each TCR beta cDNA molecule received a unique molecular identifier from a template-switch 5' adaptor carrying 12 random nucleotides. Each sample yielded at least 3 million CDR3-containing paired-end reads. The Mint cDNA synthesis kit, primed by a TRBC-specific oligonucleotide, was used to synthesize first-strand cDNA from all RNA. All cDNA was treated with uracil-DNA glycosylase and then went through a first 18-cycle PCR with the universal primers M1SS and BC2_uni_R. The authors processed their data as follows. For normalization, 1 million high-quality reads were randomly selected from each sample, with every read carrying a distinct molecular identifier. Reads with shared molecular identifiers were discarded instead of being binned into consensus sequences. CDR3 identification, clonotype clustering and error correction used MiTCR with a Q25 quality threshold and the strictest error-elimination algorithm. A nonparametric unseen species model with Euler transformation was used to estimate lower-bound total TCR beta diversity. Using fastp at Q25 and MiXCR, TCRdb reprocessed the public reads and kept productive beta chains. Rows with a matching CDR3 protein are joined into one entry that keeps the most common DNA and genes. The V and J calls were not made by the authors but by TCRdb's processing. In this sample the table shows about 290,000 distinct CDR3 sequences, 25% to 30% of which occur a single time. 29% of the sample is taken by the ten largest.

This clonotype was counted a single time. What antigen it recognizes has not been identified. Qualities for individual bases were not recorded, and no much larger clone is one base off. A lone read offers only weak evidence. The chain was built from TRBV7-9 and TRBJ2-7; the D gene is perhaps TRBD1 or TRBD2, as each covers 5 bases. The origin of this receptor is a woman aged 70 to 79 in good health. The sample taken for sequencing was blood. The CDR3 reads as follows: CASSAKPGTGEQYF. The DNA is TGTGCCAGCAGCGCCAAGCCAGGGACCGGGGAGCAGTACTTC.